This T cell receptor (beta chain) stems from a study of a mutant IDH1 vaccine in newly diagnosed glioma. Overall study: Patients arrived already treated with radiotherapy, temozolomide, or both, most having had both. Overall study results and limits: Top-clonotype changes in peripheral T cells seemed unrelated to pseudoprogression.

Generated by immunoSEQ multiplex PCR, the TCRdb table keeps only in-frame clones and is missing some. The sample lists about 88,000 clones; over 70% were seen once. The time point is: baseline, week 1 (first vaccination visit). As for treatment: pre-vaccination baseline after standard-of-care therapy. In germline, CDR1 is SGHNT, CDR2 YYREEE (reference sequence). The CDR3 has 15 residues. V was shortened by 0 bases and J by 0 bases, with 9 bases between the two germline ends. With regard to this clone: Its antigen is as yet unknown.

The sequencing used PBMCs, collected from a glioma patient treated with radiotherapy, temozolomide or both. This receptor was obtained from a man in his forties or fifties with glioma. Some clones in this sample may be carry-over from other donors' samples. V and J are TRBV5-4 and TRBJ1-1, with D uncertain. The CDR3: CASSLEGKMNTEAFF. CDR3 nucleotide sequence: TGTGCCAGCAGCTTGGAAGGGAAAATGAACACTGAAGCTTTCTTT.